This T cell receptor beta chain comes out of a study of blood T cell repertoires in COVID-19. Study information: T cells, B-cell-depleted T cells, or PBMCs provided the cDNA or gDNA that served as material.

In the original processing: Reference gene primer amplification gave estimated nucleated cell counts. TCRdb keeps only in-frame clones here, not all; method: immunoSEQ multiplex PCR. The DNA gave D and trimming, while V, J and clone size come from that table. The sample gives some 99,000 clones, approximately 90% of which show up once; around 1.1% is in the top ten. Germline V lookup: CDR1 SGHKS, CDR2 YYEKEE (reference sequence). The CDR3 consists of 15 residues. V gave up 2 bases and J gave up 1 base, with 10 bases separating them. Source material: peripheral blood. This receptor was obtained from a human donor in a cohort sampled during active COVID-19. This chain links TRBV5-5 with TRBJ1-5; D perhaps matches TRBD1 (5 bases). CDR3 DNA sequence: TGTGCCAGCAGCTTCGGGGGAGGGAGCAATCAGCCCCAGCATTTT. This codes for CASSFGGGSNQPQHF. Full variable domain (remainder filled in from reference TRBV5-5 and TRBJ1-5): DAGVTQSPTHLIKTRGQQVTLRCSPISGHKSVSWYQQVLGQGPQFIFQYYEKEERGRGNFPDRFSARQFPNYSSELNVNALLLGDSALYLCASSFGGGSNQPQHFGDGTRLSIL.